This TCR beta chain came from a study of CD8 T cells in ankylosing spondylitis. Whole-study findings and limits: The authors reported significant enrichment of disease-linked clones in matched ankylosing spondylitis synovial fluid. What seemed typical of ankylosing spondylitis blood was a TCR beta motif built from several highly homologous variants. With a CD8+ phenotype, disease-linked clones were relatively rare in peripheral blood.

Points on this clonotype: The antigen remains unidentified.

The CDR3 spans 15 residues. In germline, CDR1 is MNHEY, CDR2 SMNVEV (reference sequence). Trimming removed 5 bases from V and 7 bases from J, with 15 bases in between. TCRdb re-called the 5' RACE reads through MiXCR, storing one row per CDR3 protein. The sample holds more than 100,000 distinct CDR3 sequences, approximately 17% seen once. This receptor was taken from a male donor with ankylosing spondylitis. The source material was blood, either unsorted or a sorted T cell fraction (not recorded which). This rearrangement joins TRBV27 to TRBJ1-6; D possibly corresponds to TRBD1 (5 bases). The CDR3 reads CASSAQTVTNSPLHF. The DNA of the CDR3 is TGTGCCAGCAGTGCGCAGACAGTGACAAATTCACCCCTCCACTTT.